Listed here are 32 T cell receptor beta chains from one sample, sequenced in a study of T-cell reconstitution after alpha-beta-depleted transplantation in children. A library of TCRbeta sequences, prepared with unique molecular identifiers, was generated. TCRdb recomputed calls from the PCR reads with MiXCR, one row per CDR3 protein. The sample consists of around 300,000 distinct CDR3 sequences, approximately 20% of them appearing once. This specimen was PBMCs, mostly from graft donor cells, taken 180 days after TCRalphabeta/CD19-depleted stem cell transplant. Receptor source: a male patient younger than 18 who had a stem cell transplant for acute lymphoblastic leukemia, so the T cells may come from the graft donor.

The J gene is TRBJ2-4, the V gene TRBV20-1; either TRBD1 or TRBD2 may supply D (5 bases each). The length of the CDR3 is 13 residues. Germline V lookup: CDR1 DFQATT, CDR2 SNEGSKA (reference sequence). The ends were cut back, 3 bases at V and 6 bases at J, with 12 bases in the middle. The CDR3 nucleotides read TGCAGTGCTAGGGGGGACGCTTCAAACATTCAGTACTTC. Amino acids: CSARGDASNIQYF.

The chain carries TRBV9 and TRBJ2-5; D is possibly TRBD2 (7 bases). V shed 1 base and J shed 2 bases, with 12 bases lying between them. This CDR3 contains 15 residues. Germline V gene lookup returns CDR1 SGDLS and CDR2 YYNGEE. The CDR3 protein is CASSVTGRAQETQYF. In DNA, the CDR3 is TGTGCCAGCAGCGTAACAGGGAGGGCTCAAGAGACCCAGTACTTC.

This clonotype occurred a few times. The rearrangement links TRBV7-2 to TRBJ2-1; the match to TRBD1 covers 7 bases. Germline CDR1 and CDR2: SGHTA and FQGNSA. The CDR3 extends over 14 amino acids. The V gene end was trimmed by 1 base and the J gene end by 6 bases; junction bases not matched to a gene: 3. Written as DNA, the CDR3 is TGTGCCAGCAGCTTAGGAAACAGGGGCAATGAGCAGTTCTTC. It yields the protein CASSLGNRGNEQFF.

The chain has TRBV5-1 and TRBJ1-4; D gene uncertain. The CDR3 contains 13 residues. Germline V gives CDR1 SGHRS, CDR2 YFSETQ. V was clipped by 2 bases and J by 8 bases, with 10 bases between them. As DNA, the CDR3 is TGCGCCAGCAGCTTAGTGCCCTCAGAAAAACTGTTTTTT. Translated, it gives CASSLVPSEKLFF.

This clonotype was seen a few times. The genes are TRBV5-1 and TRBJ2-5; 10 bases map to TRBD2. CDR3 length equals 15 residues. CDR1 is SGHRS and CDR2 is YFSETQ in the germline V gene. V lost 0 bases, J lost 5 bases, and 4 bases stayed unmatched. The CDR3 spells CASSLGTSGLETQYF. Written as DNA, the CDR3 is TGCGCCAGCAGCTTGGGGACTAGCGGCTTGGAGACCCAGTACTTC.

This clonotype came up many times. An end of the junction differs from the germline gene, which may be a read error. V is TRBV5-1 and J is TRBJ2-5; D is unresolved. In germline, CDR1 is SGHRS, CDR2 YFSETQ. This CDR3 has 13 residues. The CDR3 here is CASSLSGQETQYF. The DNA for the CDR3 is TGTGCCAGCAGCCTCTCTGGCCAAGAGACCCAGTACTTC. Full variable domain (remainder filled in from reference TRBV5-1 and TRBJ2-5): KAGVTQTPRYLIKTRGQQVTLSCSPISGHRSVSWYQQTPGQGLQFLFEYFSETQRNKGNFPGRFSGRQFSNSRSEMNVSTLELGDSALYLCASSLSGQETQYFGPGTRLLVL.

This clonotype has ten or more counts. This chain's CDR3 is CASSLYTRNYGYTF. CDR3 coding DNA: TGTGCCAGCAGCTTGTATACCAGGAACTATGGCTACACCTTC. This rearrangement joins TRBV5-5 to TRBJ1-2, with no clear D. CDR1 is SGHKS, CDR2 YYEKEE, per germline (reference sequence). The CDR3 is 14 amino acids. Trimming took 1 base from V and 2 from J, leaving 9 bases between them.

The V call is TRBV12-3 or TRBV12-4, the J call TRBJ1-2, with 9 bases lining up with TRBD1. Germline trimming cut 5 bases from V and 12 bases from J; bases unmatched to any gene: 10. This CDR3 has 13 residues. In nucleotides, the CDR3 is TGTGCCAGCAGTCGGGACAGGGTCAGCGGCGACACCTTC. Encoded protein: CASSRDRVSGDTF.

This clonotype was recorded many times. The chain links TRBV5-1 to TRBJ1-1; 9 bases fit TRBD1. Per germline, CDR1 SGHRS and CDR2 YFSETQ. V gave up 4 bases and J gave up 4 bases; unmatched junction bases: 8. This CDR3 is built from 15 residues. CDR3 sequence reads: CASSPGQGKGTEAFF. In DNA form, the CDR3 reads TGCGCCAGCAGCCCGGGACAGGGAAAGGGCACTGAAGCTTTCTTT.

The V and J genes are TRBV7-7 and TRBJ2-3; D gene ambiguous. CDR3 length: 16 amino acids. V lost 1 base to trimming and J lost 2 bases, with 13 bases between them. Germline values: CDR1 SSHAT, CDR2 FNYEAQ (reference sequence). CDR3 bases: TGTGCCAGCAGCTTAGGACACAGTCTATCCACAGATACGCAGTATTTT. It codes for CASSLGHSLSTDTQYF.

The table lists this clonotype with many counts. V usage is TRBV5-1 and J usage is TRBJ1-1; 7 positions agree with TRBD1. The germline CDR1 and CDR2 sequences are SGHRS and YFSETQ. The V segment lost 2 bases and the J segment 5 bases; nucleotides outside the gene matches: 6. The CDR3 covers 14 residues. The CDR3 reads CASSFRQGRTEAFF. As DNA, the CDR3 is TGCGCCAGCAGCTTTCGACAGGGTAGGACTGAAGCTTTCTTT.

The rearrangement joins TRBV27 to TRBJ2-7; no clear D. V was cut by 6 bases and J by 2 bases, with 17 bases left in between. This CDR3 contains 15 residues. Germline-derived CDR1 and CDR2 are MNHEY and SMNVEV (reference sequence). CDR3 nucleotide sequence: TGTGCCAGCAGGCCCGAAAGGACGGCTACCTACGAGCAGTACTTC. It yields the protein CASRPERTATYEQYF.

The V and J genes are TRBV9 and TRBJ1-1, with 7 bases aligning to TRBD1. The length of the CDR3 is 14 residues. V shed 5 bases, J shed 1 base, and the junction held 5 bases outside the gene matches. Germline-derived CDR1 and CDR2 are SGDLS and YYNGEE. The CDR3 DNA sequence: TGTGCCAGCAGTGGGGGACAGCCGAACACTGAAGCTTTCTTT. Amino acids: CASSGGQPNTEAFF.

The CDR3 bases are TGTGCCATCAGTGAGACCTCGGGACTAGGCACAGATACGCAGTATTTT. Translation gives CAISETSGLGTDTQYF. V is TRBV10-3 and J is TRBJ2-3, with 8 bases matching TRBD2. The V and J ends lost 2 bases and 1 base, in that order; junction bases with no gene match: 5. The CDR3 totals 16 residues. Germline lookup yields CDR1 ENHRY and CDR2 SYGVKD.

J is TRBJ1-1 and V is TRBV4-2; D is ambiguous. This CDR3 is built from 15 residues. Germline CDR1 and CDR2: LGHNA and YNFKEQ. Trimming stripped 1 base from V and 2 bases from J, with 11 bases between. CDR3 nucleotides: TGTGCCAGCAGCCAAGTATCGCGCCACAACACTGAAGCTTTCTTT. Translating it yields CASSQVSRHNTEAFF.

The chain is built from TRBV19 and TRBJ2-7, with 9 bases aligning to TRBD2. With V trimmed by 3 bases and J by 2 bases, 5 bases remained unmatched. The germline V gene encodes CDR1 LNHDA and CDR2 SQIVND (reference sequence). The CDR3 has 15 amino acids. For the CDR3, the DNA is TGTGCCAGTAGTATTAGCGGGAGAGGGACCTACGAGCAGTACTTC. Amino acid sequence: CASSISGRGTYEQYF.

The rearrangement links TRBV5-1 to TRBJ2-1; 9 bases are a match to TRBD2. Germline assignment: CDR1 SGHRS and CDR2 YFSETQ. V gave up 2 bases and J gave up 5 bases; unmatched junction bases: 5. CDR3 length: 15 amino acids. CDR3 DNA: TGCGCCAGCAGCTTTAGCGGGAGTCTGGACAATGAGCAGTTCTTC. Translated: CASSFSGSLDNEQFF.

This clonotype has just a few counts. The DNA of the CDR3 is TGTGCCAGCAGCTTAGCGTCCGTTGGACTAGCCCTAACTTATCTAGCCAAAAACATTCAGTACTTC. Translating it yields CASSLASVGLALTYLAKNIQYF. This chain joins TRBV11-1 and TRBJ2-4; TRBD2 matches at 8 bases. Germline values: CDR1 SGHAT, CDR2 FQDESV (reference sequence). V dropped 0 bases and J dropped 0; count of bases not matched to a gene: 19. The CDR3 is 22 amino acids.

The sample holds a few counts of this clonotype. J is TRBJ2-1 and V is TRBV5-1; weak D call: TRBD1 (5 bases). Germline loops: CDR1 SGHRS, CDR2 YFSETQ. V was pared by 6 bases and J by 5 bases, with 18 bases between. This CDR3 is 15 amino acids long. CDR3 coding DNA: TGCGCCAGCAAGTCCACAGGAGCGCCTAACAATGAGCAGTTCTTC. It specifies CASKSTGAPNNEQFF.

V and J are TRBV3-1 and TRBJ1-4, with a weak D call TRBD1 (6 bases). Trimming removed 6 bases from V and 7 bases from J, with 12 bases in between. The CDR3 covers 13 residues. Per germline, CDR1 LGHDT and CDR2 YNNKEL (reference sequence). The CDR3 DNA reads as TGTGCCAGCAGTTACAGGGACGGTGAAAAACTGTTTTTT. It codes for CASSYRDGEKLFF.

The chain links TRBV5-1 to TRBJ2-7; 8 bases map to TRBD2. CDR3 length equals 15 residues. Trimming removed 1 base from V and 6 bases from J; junction bases left unmatched: 9. Per germline, CDR1 SGHRS and CDR2 YFSETQ. The CDR3 region is CASSLRPAGDGEQYF. The CDR3 DNA is TGCGCCAGCAGCTTGAGGCCAGCGGGAGACGGCGAGCAGTACTTC.

The chain employs TRBV9 and TRBJ2-7; D not resolved. Per germline, CDR1 SGDLS and CDR2 YYNGEE. The CDR3 consists of 14 residues. Trimming removed 0 bases from V and 2 bases from J, with 9 bases in between. The CDR3 nucleotides are TGTGCCAGCAGCGTAGCTCGGGTACCCTACGAGCAGTACTTC. Translation: CASSVARVPYEQYF.

The chain is built from TRBV29-1 and TRBJ1-1, with TRBD1 identical over 8 bases. This CDR3 has 14 amino acids. V trimming: 6 bases; J trimming: 4 bases; junction bases outside the gene matches: 10. Germline loops: CDR1 SQVTM, CDR2 ANQGSEA. The CDR3 DNA reads as TGCAGCGTGCCCAGGGGGCGAGTCGGCACTGAAGCTTTCTTT. Residues: CSVPRGRVGTEAFF.

The table lists this clonotype with a count of one. The chain carries TRBV5-6 and TRBJ1-1; D gene unclear. The CDR3 covers 11 residues. CDR1 is SGHDT, CDR2 YYEEEE, per germline. V was cut by 2 bases and J by 8 bases, with 7 bases left in between. The DNA for the CDR3 is TGTGCCAGCAGCTTACACAGAGAAGCTTTCTTT. Protein: CASSLHREAFF.

The CDR3 here is CASSQGQLTDTQYF. The CDR3 DNA sequence: TGCGCCAGCAGCCAAGGACAGCTCACAGATACGCAGTATTTT. J is TRBJ2-3 and V is TRBV4-1, with TRBD1 as a possible D gene (5 bases). This CDR3 region has 14 residues. The V end was cut by 1 base, the J end by 2 bases, with 7 bases between. CDR1 is MGHRA and CDR2 is YSYEKL in the germline V gene.

This clonotype has more than one count but fewer than ten. This CDR3 is CASSLAPGTAEETQYF. The CDR3 DNA follows: TGTGCCAGCAGTCTCGCTCCCGGGACAGCAGAAGAGACCCAGTACTTC. V is TRBV6-1 and J is TRBJ2-5; 7 bases map to TRBD1. V was pared by 5 bases and J by 3 bases, with 12 bases of the junction left unmatched. Germline V gene data show CDR1 as MNHNS and CDR2 as SASEGT. The CDR3 extends over 16 amino acids.

CDR3 amino acids: CASSWPEAGGPKNIQYF. Here the CDR3 DNA reads TGTGCCAGCAGTTGGCCCGAGGCGGGAGGGCCAAAAAACATTCAGTACTTC. The V gene is TRBV12-3 or TRBV12-4, the J gene TRBJ2-4, with TRBD2 identical over 9 bases. CDR3 length: 17 amino acids. The V and J ends lost 4 bases and 4 bases, in that order; junction bases with no gene match: 11.

This clonotype was seen more than once but under ten times. The rearrangement uses TRBV20-1 and TRBJ2-2; D uncertain. Germline lookup yields CDR1 DFQATT and CDR2 SNEGSKA (reference sequence). The germline V and J ends were trimmed by 4 bases and 6 bases, with 9 bases remaining between them. The CDR3 runs 12 residues. CDR3 in DNA: TGCAGTGCTATCTTTGGTGCCGGGGAGCTGTTTTTT. Amino acids: CSAIFGAGELFF.

Here the CDR3 reads CASKRGRSYEQYF. The DNA of the CDR3 is TGTGCCAGCAAAAGGGGACGCTCCTACGAGCAGTACTTC. This chain connects TRBV25-1 to TRBJ2-7; tentatively, D is TRBD1 or TRBD2 (5 bases each). The CDR3 is 13 amino acids. Germline V gives CDR1 MGHDK, CDR2 SYGVNS. V was clipped by 7 bases and J by 0 bases, with 10 bases between them.

About this clonotype: A much larger clone is a single base away; this may be a read error. This rearrangement joins TRBV20-1 to TRBJ2-1; 9 bases match TRBD2. The CDR3 spans 16 residues. Per germline, CDR1 DFQATT and CDR2 SNEGSKA (reference sequence). J gave up 2 bases and V 5 bases, and 10 bases lay outside the gene matches. As DNA, the CDR3 is TGCAGTGCTGCTGGGCTGACTAGCGGTACCTACAATGAGCAGTTCTTC. This translates into CSAAGLTSGTYNEQFF.

Judged by abundance, this clonotype is medium-sized. The V and J genes are TRBV7-2 and TRBJ2-3; 7 nucleotides align to TRBD2. The CDR3 is made up of 14 amino acids. Germline CDR1 reads SGHTA; CDR2 reads FQGNSA. Trimming removed 1 base from V and 4 bases from J; junction bases left unmatched: 2. The DNA for the CDR3 is TGTGCCAGCAGCTTAGTTGGGGGGGCAGATACGCAGTATTTT. It codes for CASSLVGGADTQYF.

This rearrangement joins TRBV5-1 to TRBJ2-7; 12 nucleotides agree with TRBD1. The ends lost 0 bases at V and 6 bases at J; junction bases unmatched: 4. The CDR3 has 15 residues. Germline V gives CDR1 SGHRS, CDR2 YFSETQ. The CDR3 sequence: CASSLGGTGGIEQYF. The DNA for the CDR3 is TGCGCCAGCAGCTTGGGCGGGACAGGGGGCATCGAGCAGTACTTC. The full variable domain, in which reference TRBV5-1 and TRBJ2-7 provide the parts outside the CDR3, is KAGVTQTPRYLIKTRGQQVTLSCSPISGHRSVSWYQQTPGQGLQFLFEYFSETQRNKGNFPGRFSGRQFSNSRSEMNVSTLELGDSALYLCASSLGGTGGIEQYFGPGTRLTVT.